This T cell receptor beta chain was identified during a study of T cell changes during pregnancy in multiple sclerosis. Clones were sequenced by immunoSEQ multiplex PCR, and TCRdb holds only the in-frame ones, with some missing. Of approximately 71,000 clones listed, roughly 89% are singletons. The germline CDR1 and CDR2 sequences are SEHNR and FQNEAQ (reference sequence). The CDR3 length is 16 residues. V was shortened by 3 bases and J by 0 bases, with 14 bases between the two germline ends. The chain employs TRBV7-9 and TRBJ1-1; D is uncertain. Material: peripheral blood, obtained in the second trimester of pregnancy. The TCR originated in a female donor with multiple sclerosis, enrolled in a pregnancy study. CDR3: CASSFPGRVLNTEAFF. In DNA, the CDR3 is TGTGCCAGCAGCTTTCCCGGTCGTGTTCTGAACACTGAAGCTTTCTTT.